This TCR beta chain emerged from a study of blood T cells in healthy people across ages. The V and J ends lost 8 bases and 2 bases respectively, with 9 bases between them. Germline V lookup: CDR1 SEHNR, CDR2 FQNEAQ (reference sequence). This CDR3 has 12 residues. Study-level results: Possibly, changes in expanded clonotypes were confounded because donor CMV status was unknown. The study found TCR beta diversity correlated strongly with naive T cell percentage.

Sample-barcoded 5' priming and a J-beta primer mix drove a second PCR of roughly 7 to 11 cycles. MiXCR, run by TCRdb on the 5' RACE reads, gives a single entry per CDR3 protein. This table has 800,000 to 950,000 distinct CDR3 sequences, just under 30% appearing once. As concerns this clonotype: Antigen: not known.

These same data were also listed under a study on T cells of mothers and their children.

Sequencing input: blood. This receptor was taken from a woman aged 40-49 years in good health. The gene calls are TRBV7-9 and TRBJ1-2; D not resolved. The CDR3 protein is CASLAANYGYTF. CDR3 nucleotides: TGTGCCAGCCTCGCAGCGAACTATGGCTACACCTTC.